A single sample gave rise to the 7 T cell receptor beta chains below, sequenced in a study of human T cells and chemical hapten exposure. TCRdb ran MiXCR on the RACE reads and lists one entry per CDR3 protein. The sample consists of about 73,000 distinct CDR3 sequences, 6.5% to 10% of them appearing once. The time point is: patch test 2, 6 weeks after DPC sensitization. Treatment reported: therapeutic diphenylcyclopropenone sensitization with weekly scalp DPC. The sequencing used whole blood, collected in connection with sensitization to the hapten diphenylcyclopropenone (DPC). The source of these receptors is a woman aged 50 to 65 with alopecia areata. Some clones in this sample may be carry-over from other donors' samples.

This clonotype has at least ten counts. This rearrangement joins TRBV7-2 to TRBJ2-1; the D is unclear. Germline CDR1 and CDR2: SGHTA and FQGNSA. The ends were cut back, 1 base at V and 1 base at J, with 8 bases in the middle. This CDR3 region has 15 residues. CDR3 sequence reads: CASSLDSQSYNEQFF. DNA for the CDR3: TGTGCCAGCAGCTTAGACAGCCAATCCTACAATGAGCAGTTCTTC.

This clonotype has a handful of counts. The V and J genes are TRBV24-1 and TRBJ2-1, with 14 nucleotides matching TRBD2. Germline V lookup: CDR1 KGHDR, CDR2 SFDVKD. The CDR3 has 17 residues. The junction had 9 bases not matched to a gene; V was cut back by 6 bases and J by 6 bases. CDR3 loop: CATSRTGLAGEGNEQFF. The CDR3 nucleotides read TGTGCCACCAGTAGGACGGGACTAGCGGGAGAGGGCAATGAGCAGTTCTTC.

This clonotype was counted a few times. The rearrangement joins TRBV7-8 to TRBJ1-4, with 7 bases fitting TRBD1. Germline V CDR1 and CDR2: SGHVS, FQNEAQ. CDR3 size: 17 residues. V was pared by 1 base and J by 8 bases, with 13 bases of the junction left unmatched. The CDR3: CASSLVLDRVIGEKLFF. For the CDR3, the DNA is TGTGCCAGCAGCTTAGTGCTTGACAGGGTCATCGGGGAAAAACTGTTTTTT.

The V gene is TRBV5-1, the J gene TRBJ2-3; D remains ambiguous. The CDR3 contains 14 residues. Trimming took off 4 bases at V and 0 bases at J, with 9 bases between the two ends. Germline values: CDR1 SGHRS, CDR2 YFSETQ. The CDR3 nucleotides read TGCGCCAGCAGCCTGCACCCAAGCACAGATACGCAGTATTTT. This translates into CASSLHPSTDTQYF.

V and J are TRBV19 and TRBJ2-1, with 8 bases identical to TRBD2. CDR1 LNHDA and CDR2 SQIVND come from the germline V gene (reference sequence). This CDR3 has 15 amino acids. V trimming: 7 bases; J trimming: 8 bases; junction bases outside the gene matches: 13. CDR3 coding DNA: TGTGCCAGTAAAGGGGTAGCGGGATACTCGGATGAGCAGTTCTTC. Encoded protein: CASKGVAGYSDEQFF. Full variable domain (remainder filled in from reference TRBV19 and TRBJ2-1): DGGITQSPKYLFRKEGQNVTLSCEQNLNHDAMYWYRQDPGQGLRLIYYSQIVNDFQKGDIAEGYSVSREKKESFPLTVTSAQKNPTAFYLCASKGVAGYSDEQFFGPGTRLTVL.

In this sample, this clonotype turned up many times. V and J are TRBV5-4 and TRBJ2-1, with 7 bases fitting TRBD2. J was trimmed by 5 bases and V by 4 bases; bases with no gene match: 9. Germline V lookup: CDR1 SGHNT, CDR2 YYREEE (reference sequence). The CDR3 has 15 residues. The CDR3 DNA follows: TGTGCCAGCAGCCCCGGCGGGAGTCGGAACAATGAGCAGTTCTTC. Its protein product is CASSPGGSRNNEQFF.

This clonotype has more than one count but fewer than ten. The CDR3 DNA reads TGTGCCAGCTCACCGGAGAGAAATGAGCAGTTCTTC. Translated: CASSPERNEQFF. The chain carries TRBV18 and TRBJ2-1; D unclear. The V end was cut by 3 bases, the J end by 7 bases, with 7 bases between. The CDR3 loop spans 12 amino acids. Per germline, CDR1 KGHSH and CDR2 LQKENI.